Below, 24 T cell receptor beta chains from the same sample are listed, as sequenced in a study of T cell changes during pregnancy in multiple sclerosis. Clones were sequenced by immunoSEQ multiplex PCR, and TCRdb holds only the in-frame ones, with some missing. The data hold about 42,000 clones, with around 92% observed a single time. This specimen consisted of CD4+ T cells from peripheral blood mononuclear cells, obtained after pregnancy. All receptors derive from a female donor in good health, enrolled as a control in a pregnancy study.

The chain recombines TRBV28 with TRBJ1-4; possibly TRBD1 for D (6 bases). From germline, CDR1 is MDHEN and CDR2 SYDVKM. The CDR3 contains 15 residues. Trimming pared 8 bases from V and 0 bases from J, leaving 13 bases between. In nucleotides, the CDR3 is TGTGCCAGCGTGTGGGGGGGCCCAACTAATGAAAAACTGTTTTTT. Translation gives CASVWGGPTNEKLFF.

This chain connects TRBV6-6 to TRBJ2-3, with 9 bases fitting TRBD1. Germline CDR1 MNHNY, CDR2 SVGAGI (reference sequence). The CDR3 loop spans 15 amino acids. V was clipped by 8 bases and J by 3 bases; unmatched bases: 9. The CDR3, as DNA: TGTGCCAGCCGCCGGGACAGGGTGATAACAGATACGCAGTATTTT. Translating it yields CASRRDRVITDTQYF.

This chain links TRBV7-2 with TRBJ2-5; 8 bases match TRBD1. The junction had 6 bases not matched to a gene; V was cut back by 4 bases and J by 5 bases. The CDR3 is 14 residues long. Germline CDR1 SGHTA, CDR2 FQGNSA. The CDR3 DNA reads as TGTGCCAGCAGCTATGCAGGGGGCGCTGAGACCCAGTACTTC. It translates to CASSYAGGAETQYF.

J is TRBJ2-5 and V is TRBV10-1; the match to TRBD1 covers 9 bases. Germline V gene sequence: CDR1 WNHNN, CDR2 SYGVQD (reference sequence). V shed 0 bases and J 6 bases; nucleotides not matched to a gene: 17. The length of the CDR3 is 19 residues. The CDR3 DNA sequence: TGCGCCAGCAGTGAGTCGACTCTGGGGAGAGGGGACAGGGTAAAGACCCAGTACTTC. Translation gives CASSESTLGRGDRVKTQYF.

The chain uses TRBV5-1 and TRBJ1-3; maybe TRBD1 (6 bases). With 0 bases removed from V and 4 bases from J, the gap between germline ends came to 11 bases. CDR3 size: 15 residues. Looked up from germline, CDR1 is SGHRS and CDR2 is YFSETQ. This CDR3 reads CASSLAGTPGNTIYF. CDR3 in DNA: TGCGCCAGCAGCTTGGCGGGGACACCAGGAAACACCATATATTTT.

The gene calls are TRBV6-6 and TRBJ1-1; TRBD1 might be the D (6 bases). Germline V CDR1 and CDR2: MNHNY, SVGAGI (reference sequence). The CDR3 runs to 16 residues. The V gene lost 5 bases and the J gene lost 3 bases, with 19 bases spanning the gap. The CDR3 loop reads CASSLFGQQIDTEAFF. The CDR3 bases are TGTGCCAGCAGTCTATTTGGACAGCAGATTGACACTGAAGCTTTCTTT.

The V gene is TRBV5-6, the J gene TRBJ1-2, with TRBD1 matching over 7 bases. J was trimmed by 4 bases and V by 3 bases; bases with no gene match: 9. The CDR3 length is 15 residues. Germline CDR1 is SGHDT and CDR2 is YYEEEE. CDR3 residues: CASSWGRGSSYGYTF. For the CDR3, the DNA is TGTGCCAGCAGCTGGGGCAGGGGGAGTTCCTATGGCTACACCTTC.

The CDR3 region is CASSNGGANIQYF. CDR3 in DNA: TGTGCCAGCAGCAACGGGGGGGCAAACATTCAGTACTTC. This rearrangement joins TRBV7-8 to TRBJ2-4; 8 nucleotides agree with TRBD2. Trimming at V came to 5 bases and at J to 6 bases, leaving 3 bases not matched to a gene. Germline values: CDR1 SGHVS, CDR2 FQNEAQ. This CDR3 contains 13 residues.

This clone came up once. The rearrangement uses TRBV7-2 and TRBJ2-7; 13 bases map to TRBD2. V lost 3 bases, J lost 2 bases, and 1 base stayed unmatched. This CDR3 spans 15 amino acids. Germline CDR1 is SGHTA and CDR2 is FQGNSA. Here the CDR3 DNA reads TGTGCCAGCAGCTTCGGGACTAGCGGGACCTACGAGCAGTACTTC. Protein product: CASSFGTSGTYEQYF. Variable domain in full (rest from reference TRBV7-2 and TRBJ2-7): GAGVSQSPSNKVTEKGKDVELRCDPISGHTALYWYRQSLGQGLEFLIYFQGNSAPDKSGLPSDRFSAERTGGSVSTLTIQRTQQEDSAVYLCASSFGTSGTYEQYFGPGTRLTVT.

This clone has just one count. The J gene is TRBJ2-1, the V gene TRBV5-1, with TRBD2 identical over 11 bases. There are 15 residues in the CDR3. With 3 bases clipped from V and 8 bases from J, the junction kept 7 bases outside the gene matches. The germline gives CDR1 SGHRS, CDR2 YFSETQ. The CDR3 reads CASSSYSGRADEQFF. The CDR3 DNA reads TGCGCCAGCAGCTCCTATAGCGGGAGGGCCGATGAGCAGTTCTTC.

The chain employs TRBV6-1 and TRBJ1-6; 7 nucleotides agree with TRBD1. Trimming took 2 bases from V and 10 from J; bases not matched to a gene: 14. CDR3 length: 17 amino acids. CDR1 is MNHNS, CDR2 SASEGT, per germline. DNA of the CDR3: TGTGCCAGCAGTGAACCTATAGGACAGGTCCTCTCGTCACCCCTCCACTTT. Protein product: CASSEPIGQVLSSPLHF.

J is TRBJ2-2 and V is TRBV7-8, with D possibly matching TRBD1 (6 bases). The ends were cut back, 5 bases at V and 1 base at J, with 11 bases in the middle. Germline V gene sequence: CDR1 SGHVS, CDR2 FQNEAQ. This CDR3 contains 15 residues. The CDR3 DNA sequence: TGTGCCAGCAGCCTCCAGGACAGGAACACCGGGGAGCTGTTTTTT. It specifies CASSLQDRNTGELFF.

The sample holds one count of this clone. The chain carries TRBV7-2 and TRBJ1-5; D gene ambiguous. The V gene's germline CDR1 is SGHTA and CDR2 FQGNSA. This CDR3 is 15 amino acids long. Between the trimmed V and J ends, which lost 3 bases and 7 bases, there was a span of 16 bases. As DNA, the CDR3 is TGTGCCAGCAGCTTTGGGATCGGGGATCTACAGCCCCAGCATTTT. Translation: CASSFGIGDLQPQHF.

This sequence joins TRBV28 and TRBJ1-3; 11 positions match TRBD1. Germline V gene lookup returns CDR1 MDHEN and CDR2 SYDVKM. The CDR3 is 17 residues long. V shed 4 bases, J shed 0 bases, and the junction held 5 bases outside the gene matches. This CDR3 is CASSSGQGVSSGNTIYF. CDR3 nucleotides: TGTGCCAGCAGTTCGGGACAGGGGGTTTCCTCTGGAAACACCATATATTTT.

The chain joins TRBV28 to TRBJ2-4; 8 positions agree with TRBD1. CDR3 size: 14 residues. Germline CDR1 reads MDHEN; CDR2 reads SYDVKM. After removal of 6 bases from V and 3 bases from J, the junction contained 4 bases not matched to a gene. This CDR3 is CASRWGTGKNIQYF. DNA for the CDR3: TGTGCCAGCAGGTGGGGGACAGGCAAAAACATTCAGTACTTC.

This clone has only one observation. The chain couples TRBV28 to TRBJ1-1, with D unresolved. The V and J ends lost 6 bases and 4 bases respectively, with 12 bases between them. The CDR3 covers 13 residues. The germline CDR1 and CDR2 sequences are MDHEN and SYDVKM. The CDR3 reads CASRLQAGTEAFF. CDR3 nucleotides: TGTGCCAGCAGGTTGCAGGCGGGCACTGAAGCTTTCTTT.

This rearrangement joins TRBV7-9 to TRBJ1-2, with 7 bases aligning to TRBD1. With 5 bases clipped from V and 4 bases from J, the junction kept 7 bases outside the gene matches. The V gene's germline CDR1 is SEHNR and CDR2 FQNEAQ (reference sequence). The CDR3 length is 14 residues. CDR3 sequence: CASSLGQALYGYTF. CDR3 coding DNA: TGTGCCAGCAGCCTAGGACAGGCCCTCTATGGCTACACCTTC.

Written as DNA, the CDR3 is TGCAGTGCTACGGGGGGACAGCCCCAGCATTTT. The encoded protein is CSATGGQPQHF. The chain carries TRBV20-1 and TRBJ1-5, with a possible D match to TRBD1 (5 bases). Germline CDR1 and CDR2: DFQATT and SNEGSKA (reference sequence). V dropped 4 bases and J dropped 7 bases, with 8 bases sitting between them. The CDR3 has 11 residues.

The chain recombines TRBV5-4 with TRBJ2-3; D is ambiguous. V shed 0 bases and J shed 3 bases, with 11 bases lying between them. Germline lookup yields CDR1 SGHNT and CDR2 YYREEE (reference sequence). CDR3 length: 15 residues. The CDR3 nucleotides read TGTGCCAGCAGCTTGGGACCCCTCGGGACAGATACGCAGTATTTT. Translating gives CASSLGPLGTDTQYF.

The J gene is TRBJ1-1, the V gene TRBV29-1; D uncertain. CDR1 SQVTM and CDR2 ANQGSEA come from the germline V gene. The CDR3 has 13 residues. V shed 1 base and J shed 0 bases, with 6 bases lying between them. CDR3: CSVEGQVNTEAFF. The CDR3 coding sequence is TGCAGCGTTGAAGGGCAGGTGAACACTGAAGCTTTCTTT.

The chain carries TRBV7-2 and TRBJ2-1, with unresolved D. This CDR3 is built from 13 residues. Germline CDR1 and CDR2: SGHTA and FQGNSA. Trimming removed 1 base at V and 6 bases at J, with 7 bases between. The chain's CDR3 is CASSLVRVNEQFF. CDR3 nucleotides: TGTGCCAGCAGCTTAGTACGGGTCAATGAGCAGTTCTTC.

This chain connects TRBV5-8 to TRBJ2-2; 7 nucleotides line up with TRBD1. There are 18 residues in the CDR3. Trimming took 1 base from V and 3 from J; bases not matched to a gene: 12. CDR1 and CDR2 (germline): SGHTS, YDEGEE. The CDR3 sequence is CASSLYRGLSLDTGELFF. CDR3 coding DNA: TGTGCCAGCAGCTTGTACAGGGGTTTATCTTTGGACACCGGGGAGCTGTTTTTT.

The chain employs TRBV7-9 and TRBJ1-1; tentatively, D is TRBD1 (6 bases). Deletions cut 3 bases from V and 1 base from J, with 12 bases between. Germline CDR1 is SEHNR and CDR2 is FQNEAQ (reference sequence). The length of the CDR3 is 15 residues. The CDR3 bases are TGTGCCAGCAGCTTTTCCCCGGACAGGAACACTGAAGCTTTCTTT. Translation gives CASSFSPDRNTEAFF. The entire variable domain, with the rest obtained from reference TRBV7-9 and TRBJ1-1, is as follows: DTGVSQNPRHKITKRGQNVTFRCDPISEHNRLYWYRQTLGQGPEFLTYFQNEAQLEKSRLLSDRFSAERPKGSFSTLEIQRTEQGDSAMYLCASSFSPDRNTEAFFGQGTRLTVV.

V is TRBV29-1 and J is TRBJ2-5; the D gene is possibly TRBD2 (7 bases). Germline V gene sequence: CDR1 SQVTM, CDR2 ANQGSEA. The CDR3 is made up of 15 amino acids. The V end lost 7 bases, the J end lost 4 bases, and 22 bases lay between the germline ends. The CDR3 spells CSGSLLARGGETQYF. DNA for the CDR3: TGCAGCGGGTCCTTGCTAGCGAGGGGGGGAGAGACCCAGTACTTC.